Described below is a single TCR beta chain sequence and its context. These data originate in a study of blood T cell repertoires in COVID-19. Study information: Acute and convalescent COVID-19 samples came from the United States, Italy and Spain.

Original methodology: Amplification of reference gene primers was used by the study to estimate nucleated cell counts. Assay: immunoSEQ multiplex PCR; the TCRdb copy retains only in-frame clones and omits some. That table gives V, J and clone size, and the DNA gave D and trimming. Of some 200,000 clones listed, around 81% are singletons. V lost 3 bases to trimming and J lost 7 bases; unmatched junction nucleotides: 7. The CDR3 is 15 amino acids. CDR1 MNHEY and CDR2 SMNVEV come from the germline V gene (reference sequence). Participants were aged about 18 to 95 years, lived in 20 to 25 US areas, and enrolled virtually. Categorization into cohorts depended on clinical history that participants reported.

Sequencing input: PBMCs or T cells enriched from blood (not recorded which). The TCR was taken from a woman between 50 and 59 years old with acute COVID-19. This chain uses TRBV27 with TRBJ2-1, with 9 bases identical to TRBD2. CDR3 sequence: CASSLAGGPWNEQFF. The CDR3 coding sequence is TGTGCCAGCAGTTTGGCGGGGGGGCCGTGGAATGAGCAGTTCTTC.